Presented here are 28 T cell receptor beta chains from one specimen sequenced in a study of shared clonotypes between healthy human individuals. Assay used: immunoSEQ multiplex PCR; TCRdb lists only in-frame clones, some missing. Of roughly 2,500,000 clones in the sample, 93% were seen once. Material: naive CD4+ T cells from PBMCs. The subset denotes: CD45RA+ positively selected. The receptors derive from a man aged 18 to 29 in good health. Some clones in this sample may be carry-over from other donors' samples.

V and J are TRBV11-2 and TRBJ1-1; 8 nucleotides line up with TRBD1. The V gene end was trimmed by 3 bases and the J gene end by 7 bases; junction bases not matched to a gene: 22. The CDR3 loop spans 19 amino acids. CDR1 and CDR2 (germline): SGHAT, FQNNGV. CDR3 loop: CASSFSGFGRGHSSGEAFF. Here the CDR3 DNA reads TGTGCCAGCAGCTTTTCGGGTTTCGGCAGGGGGCACAGTTCGGGTGAAGCTTTCTTT.

This clone showed up just a few times. This chain links TRBV7-2 with TRBJ1-5; 8 bases align to TRBD1. CDR1 is SGHTA, CDR2 FQGNSA, per germline. The V gene end was trimmed by 1 base and the J gene end by 6 bases; junction bases not matched to a gene: 2. The CDR3 is 14 residues long. CDR3: CASSLGQGSQPQHF. DNA for the CDR3: TGTGCCAGCAGCTTAGGACAGGGGAGTCAGCCCCAGCATTTT. The entire variable domain, with the rest obtained from reference TRBV7-2 and TRBJ1-5, is as follows: GAGVSQSPSNKVTEKGKDVELRCDPISGHTALYWYRQSLGQGLEFLIYFQGNSAPDKSGLPSDRFSAERTGGSVSTLTIQRTQQEDSAVYLCASSLGQGSQPQHFGDGTRLSIL.

The chain recombines TRBV5-4 with TRBJ2-3, with 10 bases that match TRBD1. CDR3 length equals 17 residues. The junction had 5 bases not matched to a gene; V was cut back by 1 base and J by 0 bases. From germline, CDR1 is SGHNT and CDR2 YYREEE (reference sequence). CDR3 sequence: CASSLSGQGLSTDTQYF. DNA for the CDR3: TGTGCCAGCAGCTTGTCGGGACAGGGGCTTAGCACAGATACGCAGTATTTT.

This chain connects TRBV30 to TRBJ2-7; D is undetermined. Germline values: CDR1 GTSNPN, CDR2 SVGIG (reference sequence). The CDR3 runs 11 residues. V shed 2 bases and J shed 4 bases, with 6 bases lying between them. The CDR3 protein is CAWSFKYEQYF. For the CDR3, the DNA is TGTGCCTGGAGTTTCAAGTACGAGCAGTACTTC.

V is TRBV2 and J is TRBJ2-7, with D perhaps matching TRBD1 (6 bases). The CDR3 loop spans 14 amino acids. V dropped 6 bases and J dropped 0 bases, with 12 bases sitting between them. CDR1 and CDR2 (germline): SNHLY, FYNNEI. In DNA, the CDR3 is TGTGCCAGCAGGGGACAAAGGAGCTCCTACGAGCAGTACTTC. It specifies CASRGQRSSYEQYF.

This clone was recorded only once. V and J are TRBV10-3 and TRBJ2-5; tentatively, D is TRBD1 (6 bases). The J call may be in error: the DNA end matches TRBJ2-7 better. This CDR3 is 14 amino acids long. The V gene's germline CDR1 is ENHRY and CDR2 SYGVKD. The CDR3 nucleotides are TGTGCCATCAGTGGGACTCAGGGGCCCTACGAGCAGTACTTC. Translation gives CAISGTQGPYEQYF.

The V gene is TRBV7-3, the J gene TRBJ2-7, with D tentatively TRBD1 (5 bases). V dropped 5 bases and J dropped 5 bases, with 13 bases sitting between them. CDR1 and CDR2 from the germline V gene are SGHTA and FQGTGA. The CDR3 is made up of 13 amino acids. CDR3 protein: CASSPRVGHEQYF. CDR3 nucleotides: TGTGCCAGCAGCCCCAGGGTCGGACACGAGCAGTACTTC.

This rearrangement joins TRBV5-1 to TRBJ2-3; D unresolved. Per germline, CDR1 SGHRS and CDR2 YFSETQ. Trimming took 0 bases from V and 10 from J, leaving 6 bases between them. The CDR3 spans 11 residues. The CDR3 DNA reads as TGCGCCAGCAGCTTGGGGGTAGCGCAGTATTTT. Translated, it gives CASSLGVAQYF.

The genes are TRBV6-4 and TRBJ2-7, with TRBD2 matching over 13 bases. V trimming: 8 bases; J trimming: 3 bases; junction bases outside the gene matches: 7. CDR1 and CDR2 (germline): MRHNA, SNTAGT. The CDR3 loop spans 15 amino acids. DNA for the CDR3: TGTGCCAGCCGGGGACTAGCGGGGACCCACTACGAGCAGTACTTC. Translated: CASRGLAGTHYEQYF.

As regards this clone: A read error may produce the germline difference seen at one junction end. The CDR3 DNA follows: TGTGCCGGCAGTTGGGGGGAGACCCAGTACTTC. It codes for CAGSWGETQYF. The rearrangement joins TRBV28 to TRBJ2-5, with D tentatively TRBD1 or TRBD2 (5 bases each). The CDR3 is 11 residues long. Germline CDR1 is MDHEN and CDR2 is SYDVKM.

The sample holds a few counts of this clone. The chain couples TRBV4-1 to TRBJ1-5; D remains unclear. The CDR3 is 13 amino acids. Germline CDR1 and CDR2: MGHRA and YSYEKL. The V end was cut by 0 bases, the J end by 9 bases, with 9 bases between. This chain's CDR3 is CASSQEGGSPQHF. The CDR3 bases are TGCGCCAGCAGCCAAGAAGGAGGGTCGCCCCAGCATTTT.

The sample holds one count of this clone. The rearrangement links TRBV6-4 to TRBJ2-3, with a tentative D call TRBD1 (5 bases). Germline CDR1 and CDR2: MRHNA and SNTAGT. The CDR3 is 16 residues long. Trimming left V 6 bases short and J 4 bases short, with 20 bases between. This CDR3 is CASSASWGGVADTQYF. The CDR3 bases are TGTGCCAGCAGCGCCAGCTGGGGCGGTGTGGCAGATACGCAGTATTTT.

The chain has TRBV7-6 and TRBJ2-5, with no clear D. The germline V and J ends were trimmed by 5 bases and 5 bases, with 6 bases remaining between them. Germline CDR1 reads SGHVS; CDR2 reads FNYEAQ. The CDR3 runs to 11 residues. Here the CDR3 DNA reads TGTGCCAGCAGCGTGTTGGAGACCCAGTACTTC. Translated, it gives CASSVLETQYF.

The chain combines TRBV6-1 with TRBJ2-7; 12 positions agree with TRBD2. The germline gives CDR1 MNHNS, CDR2 SASEGT. J lost 5 bases, V lost 4 bases, and 9 bases had no gene match. This CDR3 contains 16 residues. The chain's CDR3 is CASSGTSGKKLDEQYF. DNA for the CDR3: TGTGCCAGCAGTGGGACTAGCGGGAAGAAGTTGGACGAGCAGTACTTC.

The chain recombines TRBV19 with TRBJ2-7; 14 bases are shared with TRBD2. Germline V lookup: CDR1 LNHDA, CDR2 SQIVND (reference sequence). Trimming took 5 bases from V and 6 from J; bases not matched to a gene: 9. CDR3 length: 16 residues. Here the CDR3 reads CASSPQGLAGVGEQYF. CDR3 DNA sequence: TGTGCCAGTAGTCCCCAGGGACTAGCGGGAGTAGGCGAGCAGTACTTC.

The V gene is TRBV19, the J gene TRBJ1-5; 7 positions agree with TRBD1. There are 15 residues in the CDR3. CDR1 LNHDA and CDR2 SQIVND come from the germline V gene (reference sequence). With 6 bases clipped from V and 7 bases from J, the junction kept 12 bases outside the gene matches. This chain's CDR3 is CASRRKGQSEQPQHF. The CDR3 DNA reads as TGTGCCAGTAGACGCAAGGGACAGTCGGAACAGCCCCAGCATTTT.

This clone occurred once. The chain's CDR3 is CASSVDRGLHYGYTF. DNA of the CDR3: TGTGCCAGCAGTGTTGACAGGGGACTTCACTATGGCTACACCTTC. The chain combines TRBV6-1 with TRBJ1-2; TRBD1 matches 8 bases. Germline CDR1 and CDR2: MNHNS and SASEGT. V shed 4 bases, J shed 3 bases, and the junction held 7 bases outside the gene matches. CDR3 length: 15 residues.

The J gene is TRBJ1-5, the V gene TRBV19; D ambiguous. The V and J ends lost 1 base and 6 bases respectively, with 7 bases between them. This CDR3 has 13 amino acids. Germline CDR1 reads LNHDA; CDR2 reads SQIVND (reference sequence). CDR3 loop: CASSIVGGQPQHF. The CDR3 DNA is TGTGCCAGTAGTATAGTCGGCGGTCAGCCCCAGCATTTT.

The V call is TRBV4-1, the J call TRBJ2-1, with 8 bases matching TRBD2. Germline V gene sequence: CDR1 MGHRA, CDR2 YSYEKL. This CDR3 is built from 18 residues. The V segment lost 0 bases and the J segment 4 bases; nucleotides outside the gene matches: 11. The CDR3 DNA is TGCGCCAGCAGCCAAGACCCGGGACTAGTAACCCCTTACAATGAGCAGTTCTTC. Translated: CASSQDPGLVTPYNEQFF.

The V and J genes are TRBV6-5 and TRBJ2-5, with D tentatively TRBD2 (6 bases). From germline, CDR1 is MNHEY and CDR2 SVGAGI. The V end was cut by 4 bases, the J end by 1 base, with 13 bases between. The CDR3 has 15 residues. Written as DNA, the CDR3 is TGTGCCAGCAGTTCCGCCGGGGAGGCCCAAGAGACCCAGTACTTC. Amino acid sequence: CASSSAGEAQETQYF.

The genes are TRBV27 and TRBJ2-1; TRBD2 agrees at 7 bases. V shed 5 bases, J shed 7 bases, and the junction held 11 bases outside the gene matches. The CDR3 covers 15 residues. CDR1 and CDR2 from the germline V gene are MNHEY and SMNVEV (reference sequence). Here the CDR3 DNA reads TGTGCCAGCAGTCCCATGCGGCTAGCGGTAAATGAGCAGTTCTTC. Protein: CASSPMRLAVNEQFF.

This chain connects TRBV30 to TRBJ1-6; weak D call: TRBD1 (5 bases). The V gene lost 5 bases and the J gene lost 7 bases, with 12 bases spanning the gap. The CDR3 sequence is 13 residues long. Germline V CDR1 and CDR2: GTSNPN, SVGIG (reference sequence). The chain's CDR3 is CAWLGVWNSPLHF. The CDR3 DNA is TGTGCCTGGCTGGGGGTCTGGAATTCACCCCTCCACTTT.

In nucleotides, the CDR3 is TGTGCCAGCAGCCACGAAGAGACCCAGTACTTC. As protein: CASSHEETQYF. The rearrangement links TRBV27 to TRBJ2-5; D is ambiguous. CDR3 size: 11 residues. V was shortened by 6 bases and J by 3 bases, with 5 bases between the two germline ends. Germline V CDR1 and CDR2: MNHEY, SMNVEV (reference sequence).

The chain couples TRBV5-5 to TRBJ2-1; the match to TRBD2 covers 12 bases. Trimming cost V 4 bases and J 5 bases; bases outside gene matches: 4. The CDR3 is 15 residues long. In germline, CDR1 is SGHKS, CDR2 YYEKEE (reference sequence). CDR3 coding DNA: TGTGCCAGCAGCCGACTAGCGGGAGAAAACAATGAGCAGTTCTTC. Translation: CASSRLAGENNEQFF. The variable domain in full, with the rest retrieved from reference TRBV5-5 and TRBJ2-1, is DAGVTQSPTHLIKTRGQQVTLRCSPISGHKSVSWYQQVLGQGPQFIFQYYEKEERGRGNFPDRFSARQFPNYSSELNVNALLLGDSALYLCASSRLAGENNEQFFGPGTRLTVL.

The chain couples TRBV19 to TRBJ1-2, with 8 bases fitting TRBD1. Unmatched junction bases numbered 7, after V lost 5 bases and J lost 8 bases. Germline V lookup: CDR1 LNHDA, CDR2 SQIVND (reference sequence). The CDR3 has 13 residues. The DNA of the CDR3 is TGTGCCAGTAGTTCCCAAGGGACAGGCGGCTACACCTTC. Encoded protein: CASSSQGTGGYTF.

This clone was observed a single time. The rearrangement joins TRBV6-5 to TRBJ1-5; no firm D call. CDR1 and CDR2 (germline): MNHEY, SVGAGI. V gave up 10 bases and J gave up 4 bases, with 17 bases separating them. The CDR3 loop spans 14 amino acids. The CDR3 loop reads CATSRRGRNQPQHF. The DNA of the CDR3 is TGTGCCACATCTCGCAGAGGCCGTAATCAGCCCCAGCATTTT.

The rearrangement uses TRBV9 and TRBJ2-7, with D possibly TRBD1 on 7 matching bases. The ends were cut back, 0 bases at V and 2 bases at J, with 12 bases in the middle. This CDR3 is 15 amino acids long. CDR1 SGDLS and CDR2 YYNGEE come from the germline V gene. This CDR3 reads CASSVGQGGTYEQYF. The DNA for the CDR3 is TGTGCCAGCAGCGTAGGACAGGGAGGAACCTACGAGCAGTACTTC. The full variable domain, rest sourced from reference TRBV9 and TRBJ2-7, is DSGVTQTPKHLITATGQRVTLRCSPRSGDLSVYWYQQSLDQGLQFLIQYYNGEERAKGNILERFSAQQFPDLHSELNLSSLELGDSALYFCASSVGQGGTYEQYFGPGTRLTVT.

The chain employs TRBV5-6 and TRBJ2-5, with no clear D. The ends were cut back, 1 base at V and 5 bases at J, with 12 bases in the middle. The CDR3 is 14 amino acids. Germline-derived CDR1 and CDR2 are SGHDT and YYEEEE. The chain's CDR3 is CASSLLGPRETQYF. For the CDR3, the DNA is TGTGCCAGCAGCTTGTTGGGTCCAAGGGAGACCCAGTACTTC.